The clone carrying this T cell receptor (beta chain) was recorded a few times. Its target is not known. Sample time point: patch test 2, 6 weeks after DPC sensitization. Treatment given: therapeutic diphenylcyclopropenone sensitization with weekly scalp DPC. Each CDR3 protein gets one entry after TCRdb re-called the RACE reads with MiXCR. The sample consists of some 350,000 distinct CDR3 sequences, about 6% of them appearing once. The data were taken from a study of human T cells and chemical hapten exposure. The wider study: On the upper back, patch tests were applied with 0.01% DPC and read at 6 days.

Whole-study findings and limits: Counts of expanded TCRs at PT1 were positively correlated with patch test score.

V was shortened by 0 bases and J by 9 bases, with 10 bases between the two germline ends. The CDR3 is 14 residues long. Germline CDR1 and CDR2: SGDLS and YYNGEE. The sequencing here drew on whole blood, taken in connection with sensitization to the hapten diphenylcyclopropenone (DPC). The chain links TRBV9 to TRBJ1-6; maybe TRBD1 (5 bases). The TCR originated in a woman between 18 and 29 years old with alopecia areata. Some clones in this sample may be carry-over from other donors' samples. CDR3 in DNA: TGTGCCAGCAGCGTAGGGGACTTTTCTTCACCCCTCCACTTT. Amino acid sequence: CASSVGDFSSPLHF.